The clone carrying this T cell receptor (beta chain) has ten or more counts. Its antigen is unknown. This entry is derived from a study of Graves' ophthalmopathy and Graves' hyperthyroidism. Overall study context: At the time of initial diagnosis and before any treatment, peripheral blood was collected.

General observations from the study: Most clonotypes expanded in thyroid above 0.001 frequency were present in blood too.

Investigators amplified TCR beta CDR3 regions from RNA transcripts. Amplification began with first-round RT-PCR using HTBI primers, then second-round multiplex PCR was performed. One entry per CDR3 protein results from TCRdb running MiXCR on the multiplex PCR reads. The sample records about 740,000 distinct CDR3 sequences, 35% to 50% being singletons. In donors with ophthalmopathy, activity was moderate-to-severe, with CAS ≥3, NOSPECS ≥4 and duration under 3 months. The CDR3 covers 13 residues. Germline CDR1 is DFQATT and CDR2 is SNEGSKA (reference sequence). Trimming shortened V by 1 base and J by 2 bases, and 9 bases separated the two germline ends.

Input material: peripheral blood. This sequence was found in an adult man with Graves' ophthalmopathy. V and J are TRBV20-1 and TRBJ2-7, with D perhaps matching TRBD1 (6 bases). The CDR3 sequence: CSARGTDTYEQYF. The DNA of the CDR3 is TGCAGTGCTAGAGGGACAGATACCTACGAGCAGTACTTC.